This is a list of T cell receptor beta chains from one sample in a study of regulatory T cells in long-lasting Graves disease. TCRdb ran MiXCR on the multiplex PCR reads and lists one entry per CDR3 protein. This table holds a few hundred thousand distinct CDR3 sequences, roughly 19% found once. These data also featured in a second study, about T cells in Graves' hyperthyroidism and ophthalmopathy.

The sample consisted of peripheral blood mononuclear cells (PBMCs), taken at new diagnosis, from a patient treated with antithyroid drugs. The receptors originated from a woman aged 30 to 39 with Graves disease. The CDR3 runs from the conserved cysteine through the conserved F or W. D genes are given only for firm matches. For some rows the clone size is stated as once, few or many, or as a class when expanded; others skip it.

j_call v_call d_call clone_size cdr3_nt cdr3_aa
TRBJ2-3 TRBV27 . . TGTGCCAGCAGTTTATCACGGAGAAGCACAGATACGCAGTATTTT CASSLSRRSTDTQYF
TRBJ2-7 TRBV6-1 . many TGTGCCAGCAGGAGCGGATCCTCCTACGAGCAGTACTTC CASRSGSSYEQYF
TRBJ1-2 TRBV6-2/TRBV6-3 . . TGTGCCAGCCTGGACGCCACCAAGGGGTCCTATGGCTACACCTTC CASLDATKGSYGYTF
TRBJ2-2 TRBV3-1 . . TGTGCCAGCAGCCAAGCCACCGGGGAGCTGTTTTTT CASSQATGELFF
TRBJ2-1 TRBV20-1 TRBD2 few TGCAGTGCCGGTAGCGGGAGAGGCTACAATGAGCAGTTCTTC CSAGSGRGYNEQFF
TRBJ1-1 TRBV3-1 . many TGTGCCAGCAGCCAAGACAGGGTGGTTTGGAACACTGAAGCTTTCTTT CASSQDRVVWNTEAFF
TRBJ1-1 TRBV3-1 . many TGTGCCAGCAGCACTGGACGGAACACTGAAGCTTTCTTT CASSTGRNTEAFF
TRBJ2-5 TRBV7-9 . many TGTGCCAGCAGCTCCGAGCAGCAAGAGACCCAGTACTTC CASSSEQQETQYF
TRBJ1-5 TRBV20-1 TRBD1 . TGCAGTGCTAGGGATCACAGGGGATCAACGCCCCAGCATTTT CSARDHRGSTPQHF
TRBJ2-5 TRBV25-1 TRBD2 many TGTGCCAGCAGTGAGTCCCTTATAGCGGGAGGCGGAGAGACCCAGTACTTC CASSESLIAGGGETQYF
TRBJ1-3 TRBV7-9 . many TGTGCCAGCAGCTTGGTGGACACCATATATTTT CASSLVDTIYF
TRBJ2-7 TRBV30 . . TGTGCCTGGAATCAAGGGGAGACAAGCCACTACTTC CAWNQGETSHYF
TRBJ2-7 TRBV20-1 TRBD2 many TGCAGTGCTAGAGATTCCGGACTAGCGGCCTACGAGCAGTACTTC CSARDSGLAAYEQYF
TRBJ1-5 TRBV2 . many TGTGCCAGCAGGCCCCTCAGCAATCAGCCCCAGCATTTT CASRPLSNQPQHF
TRBJ2-3 TRBV6-1 TRBD1 many TGTGCCAGCTTATTCGACAGGGTGGATACGCAGTATTTT CASLFDRVDTQYF
TRBJ1-2 TRBV12-3/TRBV12-4 . many TGTGCCAGCAGTCCAAAGGGGTACGGCTACACCTTC CASSPKGYGYTF
TRBJ1-1 TRBV19 . many TGTGCCAGTAGTACCTTAGGGGGAGGCTACACTGAAGCTTTCTTT CASSTLGGGYTEAFF
TRBJ1-4 TRBV29-1 . many TGCAGCGTGCGACGGGCAAATGAAAAACTGTTTTTT CSVRRANEKLFF
TRBJ1-1 TRBV5-1 . many TGCGCCAGCAGCTTGGTTGGGGGGCGGGGGAACACTGAAGCTTTCTTT CASSLVGGRGNTEAFF
TRBJ2-1 TRBV11-3 TRBD2 many TGTGCCAGCAGCTCCCCCCGAGCGGGAGCCGACTACAATGAGCAGTTCTTC CASSSPRAGADYNEQFF
TRBJ2-3 TRBV25-1 . many TGTGCCAGCAGTGGCCATATTAGAGACAGAGCTGCTAGCACAGATACGCAGTATTTT CASSGHIRDRAASTDTQYF
TRBJ2-3 TRBV7-2 TRBD1 many TGTGCCAGCACCATACAGGGGGCTAGCACAGATACGCAGTATTTT CASTIQGASTDTQYF
TRBJ2-1 TRBV20-1 . many TGCAGTGCCGTTAGCGTCAAGGGGAGATACAATGAGCAGTTCTTC CSAVSVKGRYNEQFF
TRBJ2-5 TRBV11-2 . once TGTGCCAGCAGCTTCCGCCAGGGGATGGCCCAGTACTTC CASSFRQGMAQYF
TRBJ2-3 TRBV9 . many TGTGCCAGCAGCGGCGAGGTAGGGGCCGAAACAGATACGCAGTATTTT CASSGEVGAETDTQYF
TRBJ1-1 TRBV10-3 . few TGTGCCATCAATACGGGACAATTGAACACTGAAGCTTTCTTT CAINTGQLNTEAFF
TRBJ2-3 TRBV6-1 TRBD2 few TGTGCCAGCAGCGTTAGCGGGGGCACAGATACGCAGTATTTT CASSVSGGTDTQYF
TRBJ2-1 TRBV9 TRBD2 many TGTGCCAGCAGCGCTAGCGGGATCTCCTACAATGAGCAGTTCTTC CASSASGISYNEQFF
TRBJ2-7 TRBV9 . many TGTGCCAGCAGCGTAGGCGGTGCGCCGCCACACTACGAGCAGTACTTC CASSVGGAPPHYEQYF
TRBJ1-1 TRBV28 TRBD1 few TGTGCCAGCAGTTTCTGGAAAGACTCGGGACAGAAGAACACTGAAGCTTTCTTT CASSFWKDSGQKNTEAFF
TRBJ2-2 TRBV11-3 . many TGTGCCAGCAGCTTAGGGACGTGGGGGGAGCTGTTTTTT CASSLGTWGELFF
TRBJ1-6 TRBV12-3/TRBV12-4 TRBD1 many TGTGCCAGCAGTCTCCGACAGGGGTATAATTCACCCCTCCACTTT CASSLRQGYNSPLHF
TRBJ2-1 TRBV6-2/TRBV6-3 . many TGTGCCAGCAGTGACGGGCAGACACTATACAATGAGCAGTTCTTC CASSDGQTLYNEQFF
TRBJ2-1 TRBV11-2 . few TGTGCCAGCAGCTTAGGGACAGGGAGGGGGCAGTTCTTC CASSLGTGRGQFF
TRBJ2-7 TRBV2 . many TGTGCCAGCAGTGAATGGGGACTTTCCTACGAGCAGTACTTC CASSEWGLSYEQYF
TRBJ1-6 TRBV5-1 TRBD1 many TGCGCCAGCAGCTCGGACAGGGCTACTTCACCCCTCCACTTT CASSSDRATSPLHF
TRBJ1-1 TRBV30 . many TGTGCCTGGAGAGTGTGGGGGAACACTGAAGCTTTCTTT CAWRVWGNTEAFF
TRBJ2-1 TRBV6-2/TRBV6-3 TRBD2 many TGTGCCAGCAGTTCTCCGGGACTAGCGGGAGTTGAGCAGTTCTTC CASSSPGLAGVEQFF
TRBJ2-1 TRBV14 TRBD1 many TGTGCCAGCAGCCAAGGAGCCGGGACAGGGCGTTACAATGAGCAGTTCTTC CASSQGAGTGRYNEQFF
TRBJ1-5 TRBV2 . many TGTGCCAGCAGTCAAGCAGGGGAGGGTCAGCCCCAGCATTTT CASSQAGEGQPQHF